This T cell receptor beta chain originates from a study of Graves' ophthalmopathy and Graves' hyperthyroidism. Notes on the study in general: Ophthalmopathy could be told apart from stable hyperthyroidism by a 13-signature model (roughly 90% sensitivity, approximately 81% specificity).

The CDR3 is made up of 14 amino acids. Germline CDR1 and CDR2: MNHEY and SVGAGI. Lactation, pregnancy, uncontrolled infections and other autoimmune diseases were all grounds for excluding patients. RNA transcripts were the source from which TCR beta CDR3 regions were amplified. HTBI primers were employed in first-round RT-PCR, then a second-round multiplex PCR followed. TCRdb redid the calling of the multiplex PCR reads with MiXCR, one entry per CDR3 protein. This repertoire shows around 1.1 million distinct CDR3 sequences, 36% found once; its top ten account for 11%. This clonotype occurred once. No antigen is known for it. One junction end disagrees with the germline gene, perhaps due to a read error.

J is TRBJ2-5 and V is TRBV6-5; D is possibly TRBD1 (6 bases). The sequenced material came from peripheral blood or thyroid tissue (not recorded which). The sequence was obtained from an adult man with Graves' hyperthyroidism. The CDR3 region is CAISESGDTETQYF. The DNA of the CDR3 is TGTGCCATCAGTGAGTCAGGGGACACTGAGACCCAGTACTTC.